This entry concerns a single T cell receptor (beta chain). This clonotype was counted a few times. Its antigen is currently not known. No base qualities exist here, and no much larger clone lies one base off it. This specimen belongs to a study of T cells after yellow fever vaccination (dated by TCRdb to about 2019). Turning to the overall study: The SMART-Seq v4 Ultra Low Input RNA kit was used to prepare libraries from fractions with low cell numbers. To track T-cell clones before and after primary and booster YFV17D yellow fever vaccination, bulk TCR alpha and beta repertoires were sequenced longitudinally. The cohort comprised two healthy male donors, one aged 18 to 30 and one aged 30 to 40 years. Bulk PBMC replicates and cell subsets were isolated from blood drawn at multiple timepoints before and after both primary and secondary immunization. Summary of the overall study and its limitations: Compared with the primary T-cell response, the secondary T-cell response was weaker but faster, peaking on day 5 rather than day 15. After the booster, most clones that had expanded after primary vaccination were detected again (around 95% of CD4 and 88% of CD8), suggesting broad maintenance of memory. Computational filtering was needed because FACS-sorted repertoires could contain abundant contaminating clonotypes from the bulk population. A small share of clonotypes was detected in both CD4 and CD8 compartments, with the overlap likely arising from convergent recombination. Only a couple of donors were included in the study, so the extent to which the findings can be generalized is limited.

TCR cDNA was synthesized by 5'RACE template switching, through which a universal primer site and unique molecular identifiers were introduced. Priming of cDNA synthesis was performed from both the TCR alpha and TCR beta constant segments. Library amplification used two PCR steps, and the second PCR step added sample barcodes and sequencing adapters. Libraries were sequenced on Illumina HiSeq 2500 (2x100 bp) or NovaSeq (2x150 bp). In the source study's methods: MIGEC handled demultiplexing of reads and collapsing into UMI consensus sequences, while MiXCR performed V(D)J alignment. Clonotypes responding to the vaccine were identified with edgeR on replicate PBMC samples, with the criteria of FDR below 0.01 and a log2 fold change above 5 up to day 15. Each bulk clonotype received a CD4 or CD8 identity based on whether the sequenced CD4 or CD8 repertoire contained that clonotype at higher abundance. Using fastp at Q25 and MiXCR, TCRdb reprocessed the public reads and kept productive beta chains. Duplicate CDR3 protein sequences are folded into a single record with the most common DNA and genes. The V and J calls and clone size come from TCRdb's table, not from the authors' own analysis. In all, the sample holds hundreds of thousands of distinct CDR3 sequences, and 21% of those were seen once. In total, the top ten clones hold about 16% of the sample.

The treatment or condition label for this specimen denotes: live attenuated yellow fever vaccine strain. At every blood-draw timepoint, two biological replicates of bulk PBMCs were collected. A standard Ficoll-Paque protocol was used to isolate PBMCs from peripheral blood. TriZol was used to extract RNA from bulk PBMCs, CD4 and CD8 fractions, and dextramer-positive and dextramer-negative fractions. Including cysteine and phenylalanine, the CDR3 has 16 amino acids. The retained sequence is limited to the CDR3, 48 bases, with the frame set at the first base. According to the germline V gene, CDR1 reads SGDLS and CDR2 reads YYNGEE. Trimming accounts for 0 bases at V and 3 bases at J, while the number of junction bases matched to no gene is 6.

The sequence was collected from a man between 18 and 35 years old who received the YFV17D yellow fever vaccine. The source material was PBMCs, sampled approximately 20 days after the first yellow fever vaccination. The chain couples TRBV9 to TRBJ1-5; the junction holds 7 bases that match TRBD1. CDR3 protein: CASSVGAGGYNQPQHF. The nucleotide sequence is given as TGTGCCAGCAGCGTAGGGGCAGGGGGTTACAATCAGCCCCAGCATTTT.